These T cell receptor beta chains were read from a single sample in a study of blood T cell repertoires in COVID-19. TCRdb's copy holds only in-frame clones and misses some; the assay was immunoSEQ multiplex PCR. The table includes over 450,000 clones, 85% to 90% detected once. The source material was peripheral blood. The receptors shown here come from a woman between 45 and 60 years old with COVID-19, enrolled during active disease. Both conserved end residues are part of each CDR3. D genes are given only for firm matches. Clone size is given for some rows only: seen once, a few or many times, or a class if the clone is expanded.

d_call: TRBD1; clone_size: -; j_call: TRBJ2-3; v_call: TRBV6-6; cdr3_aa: CASSFSDRPDTQYF; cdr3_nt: TGTGCCAGCAGTTTTTCGGACAGGCCAGATACGCAGTATTTT
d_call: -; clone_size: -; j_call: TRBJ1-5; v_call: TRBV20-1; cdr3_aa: CSASGRAYQPQHF; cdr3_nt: TGCAGTGCTAGTGGCAGGGCGTATCAGCCCCAGCATTTT
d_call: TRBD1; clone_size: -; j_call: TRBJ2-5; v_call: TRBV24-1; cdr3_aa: CATQTGGVETQYF; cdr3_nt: TGTGCCACTCAGACAGGGGGTGTAGAGACCCAGTACTTC
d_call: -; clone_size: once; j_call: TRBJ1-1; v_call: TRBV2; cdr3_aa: CASSLTGVGTEAFF; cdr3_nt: TGTGCCAGCAGTTTGACAGGAGTGGGAACTGAAGCTTTCTTT
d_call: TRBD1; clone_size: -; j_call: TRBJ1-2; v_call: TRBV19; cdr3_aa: CASSIGQAPTYGYTF; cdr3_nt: TGTGCCAGTAGTATTGGACAGGCACCGACCTATGGCTACACCTTC
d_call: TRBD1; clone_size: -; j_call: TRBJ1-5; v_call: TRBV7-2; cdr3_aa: CASSPGQDNQPQHF; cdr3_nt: TGTGCCAGCAGCCCTGGACAGGATAATCAGCCCCAGCATTTT
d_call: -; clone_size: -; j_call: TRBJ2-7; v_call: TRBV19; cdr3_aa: CASRLRGENYEQYF; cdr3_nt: TGTGCCAGTAGACTGCGGGGAGAGAACTACGAGCAGTACTTC
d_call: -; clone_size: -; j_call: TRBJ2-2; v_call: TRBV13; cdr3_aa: CASSLRGDTGELFF; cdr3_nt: TGTGCCAGCAGCTTACGCGGGGACACCGGGGAGCTGTTTTTT
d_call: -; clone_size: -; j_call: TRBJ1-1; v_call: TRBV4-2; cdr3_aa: CASSRDEMGASPEAFF; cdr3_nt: TGTGCCAGCAGCCGAGACGAGATGGGGGCCAGCCCCGAAGCTTTCTTT
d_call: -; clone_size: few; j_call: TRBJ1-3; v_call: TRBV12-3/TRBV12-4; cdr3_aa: CASTLLSGNTIYF; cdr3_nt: TGTGCCAGCACCCTCCTCTCTGGAAACACCATATATTTT
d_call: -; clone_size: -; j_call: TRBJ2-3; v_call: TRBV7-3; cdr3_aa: CASSLTAGLIDTQYF; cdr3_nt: TGTGCCAGCAGCTTAACGGCGGGGCTGATAGATACGCAGTATTTT
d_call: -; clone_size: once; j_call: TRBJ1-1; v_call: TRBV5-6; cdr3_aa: CASSFGFNTEAFF; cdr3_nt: TGTGCCAGCAGCTTCGGGTTCAACACTGAAGCTTTCTTT
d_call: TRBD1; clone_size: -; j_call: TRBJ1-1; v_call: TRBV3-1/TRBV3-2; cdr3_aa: CASSPETGADTEAFF; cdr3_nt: TGTGCCAGCAGCCCTGAGACAGGGGCGGACACTGAAGCTTTCTTT
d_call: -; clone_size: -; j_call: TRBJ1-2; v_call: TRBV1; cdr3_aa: CTSSQEAGGPNYGYTF; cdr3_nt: TGCACCAGCAGCCAAGAGGCAGGGGGCCCTAACTATGGCTACACCTTC
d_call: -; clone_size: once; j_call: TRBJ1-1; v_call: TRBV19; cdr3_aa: CASRSTVNTEAFF; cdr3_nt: TGTGCCAGTAGGTCTACAGTGAACACTGAAGCTTTCTTT
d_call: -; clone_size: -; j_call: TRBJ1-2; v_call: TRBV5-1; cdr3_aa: CASSLEAGSRYGYTF; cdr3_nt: TGCGCCAGCAGCTTGGAGGCGGGGTCCCGATATGGCTACACCTTC
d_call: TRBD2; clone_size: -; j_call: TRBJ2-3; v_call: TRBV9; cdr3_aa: CASGSLGGSTDTQYF; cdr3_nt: TGTGCCAGCGGGTCTTTGGGGGGGAGCACAGATACGCAGTATTTT
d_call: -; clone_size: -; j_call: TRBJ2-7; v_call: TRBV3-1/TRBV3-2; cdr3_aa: CASSQNSRPEQYF; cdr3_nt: TGTGCCAGCAGCCAGAATAGTCGCCCCGAGCAGTACTTC
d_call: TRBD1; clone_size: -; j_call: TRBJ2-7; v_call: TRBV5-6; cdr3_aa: CASSFSGQGRIEQYF; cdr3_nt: TGTGCCAGCAGCTTTTCCGGACAGGGCCGGATCGAGCAGTACTTC
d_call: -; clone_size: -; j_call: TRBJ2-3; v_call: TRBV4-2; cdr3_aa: CASSPNLGSRGGADTQYF; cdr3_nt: TGTGCCAGCAGTCCTAATCTCGGGTCAAGGGGGGGCGCTGATACGCAGTATTTT
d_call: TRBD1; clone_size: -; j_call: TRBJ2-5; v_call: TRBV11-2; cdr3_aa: CASSRGQNQETQYF; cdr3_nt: TGTGCCAGCAGCCGGGGACAGAACCAAGAGACCCAGTACTTC
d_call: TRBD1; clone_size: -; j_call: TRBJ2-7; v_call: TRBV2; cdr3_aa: CASSAWDRGYEQYF; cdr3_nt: TGTGCCAGCAGTGCGTGGGACAGGGGGTACGAGCAGTACTTC
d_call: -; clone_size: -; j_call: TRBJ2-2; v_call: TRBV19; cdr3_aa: CASSISGVGELFF; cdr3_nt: TGTGCCAGTAGTATTTCAGGGGTGGGGGAGCTGTTTTTT
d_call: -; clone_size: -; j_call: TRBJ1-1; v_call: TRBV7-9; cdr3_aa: CASTTDRGWGEAFF; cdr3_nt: TGTGCCAGCACCACCGACCGGGGGTGGGGTGAAGCTTTCTTT
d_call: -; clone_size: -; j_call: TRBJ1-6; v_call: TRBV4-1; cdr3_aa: CASSQDPRGRQGSPLHF; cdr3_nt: TGCGCCAGCAGCCAAGATCCACGGGGGAGGCAGGGCTCACCCCTCCACTTT
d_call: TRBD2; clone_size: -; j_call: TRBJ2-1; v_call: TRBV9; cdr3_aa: CASSVLAGANYNEQFF; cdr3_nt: TGTGCCAGCAGCGTGCTAGCGGGGGCTAACTACAATGAGCAGTTCTTC
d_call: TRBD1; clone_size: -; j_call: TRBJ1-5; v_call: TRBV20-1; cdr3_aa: CSAPDRGHQHF; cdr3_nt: TGCAGTGCCCCGGACAGGGGACACCAGCATTTT